Listed here is a single T cell receptor (beta chain). Antigen specificity is unknown. This record belongs to a study of radiation and T cells in renal cell carcinoma. Findings of the study overall: Top tumor clonotypes rose in blood 2 weeks post-radiation, then contracted. Baseline intratumoral clonotype presence is unknown without pretreatment biopsies.

Time point specified: baseline pretreatment blood. Stated treatment: 15 Gy SBRT to primary tumor, nephrectomy 4 weeks later. After SBRT, blood was collected at 2 and 4 weeks, plus baseline. The patient's renal cell carcinoma had clear cell pathology. The method was immunoSEQ multiplex PCR; TCRdb's version includes in-frame clones alone and lacks a portion of them. The data show 95,000 to 150,000 clones, with around 80% seen just once and 3% held by the top ten. Germline CDR1 reads SEHNR; CDR2 reads FQNEAQ (reference sequence). Losses at the gene ends were 2 bases for V and 2 bases for J; bases not matched to a gene: 15. The CDR3 is 18 residues long.

The chain is built from TRBV7-9 and TRBJ2-7, with TRBD2 matching over 7 bases. The sample in question was blood, obtained from a patient whose treatment included radiotherapy and nephrectomy. The sequence was obtained from a woman aged 55-69 years with renal cell carcinoma. DNA of the CDR3: TGTGCCAGCAGCTTATCGTTCGGGGGGTATACTCCGACCTACGAGCAGTACTTC. It yields the protein CASSLSFGGYTPTYEQYF. Using reference TRBV7-9 and TRBJ2-7 for the parts outside the CDR3, the full variable domain is DTGVSQNPRHKITKRGQNVTFRCDPISEHNRLYWYRQTLGQGPEFLTYFQNEAQLEKSRLLSDRFSAERPKGSFSTLEIQRTEQGDSAMYLCASSLSFGGYTPTYEQYFGPGTRLTVT.